These 23 T cell receptor beta chains were all obtained from the same sample, sequenced in a study of T cell repertoires in cytomegalovirus infection. TCRdb re-called the reads through MiXCR, storing one row per CDR3 protein. The data show about 260,000 distinct CDR3 sequences, roughly 15% seen once. The material sequenced was PBMCs. Receptor source: a human donor in good health (CMV status not recorded). Some clones in this sample may be carry-over from other donors' samples.

V and J are TRBV7-9 and TRBJ2-7; the match to TRBD1 covers 11 bases. Germline CDR1 reads SEHNR; CDR2 reads FQNEAQ (reference sequence). The CDR3 is made up of 12 amino acids. V shed 9 bases and J 5 bases; nucleotides not matched to a gene: 3. Here the CDR3 DNA reads TGTGCCAGTGGACAGGGGGCGAACGAGCAGTACTTC. Translated: CASGQGANEQYF.

The J gene is TRBJ1-3, the V gene TRBV12-3 or TRBV12-4; D gene unclear. V was shortened by 5 bases and J by 4 bases, with 9 bases between the two germline ends. The CDR3 sequence is 13 residues long. This CDR3 is CASSEVAGNTIYF. The CDR3 DNA reads TGTGCCAGCAGTGAGGTCGCCGGAAACACCATATATTTT.

This clonotype occurred a few times. V usage is TRBV18 and J usage is TRBJ1-1; D is unresolved. Germline lookup yields CDR1 KGHSH and CDR2 LQKENI. V was shortened by 2 bases and J by 1 base, with 11 bases between the two germline ends. The CDR3 consists of 15 residues. CDR3 in amino acids: CASSPGLAWNTEAFF. The CDR3 nucleotides read TGTGCCAGCTCACCAGGACTAGCTTGGAACACTGAAGCTTTCTTT.

This clonotype occurred a few times. The J gene is TRBJ1-2, the V gene TRBV20-1; D unclear. V dropped 0 bases and J dropped 1 base, with 9 bases sitting between them. The CDR3 contains 14 residues. Germline V CDR1 and CDR2: DFQATT, SNEGSKA (reference sequence). In DNA form, the CDR3 reads TGCAGTGCTAGAGAGTTGGGCGTTAACTATGGCTACACCTTC. Amino acid sequence: CSARELGVNYGYTF.

This clonotype was seen a few times. This sequence joins TRBV4-2 and TRBJ2-1, with 10 bases fitting TRBD2. Germline CDR1 is LGHNA and CDR2 is YNFKEQ. This CDR3 comprises 16 residues. V lost 1 base, J lost 4 bases, and 4 bases stayed unmatched. CDR3 protein: CASSQGGAGGYNEQFF. CDR3 bases: TGTGCCAGCAGCCAAGGGGGAGCGGGAGGGTACAATGAGCAGTTCTTC.

This clonotype was counted only a few times. The V and J genes are TRBV20-1 and TRBJ2-7, with D uncertain. The CDR3 runs to 14 residues. Trimming stripped 3 bases from V and 0 bases from J, with 12 bases between. CDR1 and CDR2 from the germline V gene are DFQATT and SNEGSKA (reference sequence). The DNA for the CDR3 is TGCAGTGCTAGTAATCCTCGTAGCTCCTACGAGCAGTACTTC. Protein product: CSASNPRSSYEQYF.

In this sample, this clonotype turned up a few times. V gene TRBV28 combines with J gene TRBJ2-7; TRBD1 aligns across 12 bases. CDR1 is MDHEN, CDR2 SYDVKM, per germline. There are 15 residues in the CDR3. Trimming took 5 bases from V and 5 from J; bases not matched to a gene: 7. CDR3 nucleotide sequence: TGTGCCAGCAGTCCCGGGGGACAGGGGGCCGACGAGCAGTACTTC. It encodes CASSPGGQGADEQYF. Together with reference TRBV28 and TRBJ2-7, the CDR3 gives the full variable domain: DVKVTQSSRYLVKRTGEKVFLECVQDMDHENMFWYRQDPGLGLRLIYFSYDVKMKEKGDIPEGYSVSREKKERFSLILESASTNQTSMYLCASSPGGQGADEQYFGPGTRLTVT.

This clonotype has just a few counts. The chain employs TRBV7-6 and TRBJ2-3, with unresolved D. Germline V gene sequence: CDR1 SGHVS, CDR2 FNYEAQ. The CDR3 is 14 amino acids. Deletions cut 3 bases from V and 3 bases from J, with 10 bases between. CDR3 in DNA: TGTGCCAGCAGCTTCGACCCCCAGACAGATACGCAGTATTTT. As protein: CASSFDPQTDTQYF.

V usage is TRBV2 and J usage is TRBJ2-5; D possibly corresponds to TRBD1 (5 bases). The germline V gene encodes CDR1 SNHLY and CDR2 FYNNEI. The CDR3 sequence is 13 residues long. V was pared by 8 bases and J by 2 bases, with 12 bases between. CDR3 nucleotide sequence: TGTGCCAGCGGAAGAGACAGTCAAGAGACCCAGTACTTC. It yields the protein CASGRDSQETQYF. The full variable domain, with the rest looked up from reference TRBV2 and TRBJ2-5, is EPEVTQTPSHQVTQMGQEVILRCVPISNHLYFYWYRQILGQKVEFLVSFYNNEISEKSEIFDDQFSVERPDGSNFTLKIRSTKLEDSAMYFCASGRDSQETQYFGPGTRLLVL.

This clonotype was seen more than once but under ten times. This sequence joins TRBV12-3 or TRBV12-4 and TRBJ2-2; D is perhaps TRBD1 (7 bases). The CDR3 extends over 15 amino acids. The V end lost 2 bases, the J end lost 6 bases, and 13 bases lay between the germline ends. The CDR3 DNA reads TGTGCCAGCAGTTTATCAGGGGGGAATCCCGGGGAGCTGTTTTTT. Translating it yields CASSLSGGNPGELFF.

This clonotype was seen more than once but under ten times. The CDR3 DNA follows: TGTGCCAGCAGTTACTCACGGGAGACAGATACGCAGTATTTT. Amino acids: CASSYSRETDTQYF. The chain links TRBV6-6 to TRBJ2-3; TRBD2 might be the D (6 bases). CDR1 is MNHNY, CDR2 SVGAGI, per germline (reference sequence). V was shortened by 0 bases and J by 3 bases, with 7 bases between the two germline ends. This CDR3 region has 14 residues.

This clonotype has a count of ten or more. V usage is TRBV7-2 and J usage is TRBJ2-4; TRBD1 might be the D (6 bases). This CDR3 spans 15 amino acids. V was pared by 4 bases and J by 0 bases, with 10 bases between. Germline CDR1 reads SGHTA; CDR2 reads FQGNSA. As DNA, the CDR3 is TGTGCCAGCAGCTCTGGACAGATAGCCAAAAACATTCAGTACTTC. Translated, it gives CASSSGQIAKNIQYF. Full variable domain (missing parts from reference TRBV7-2 and TRBJ2-4): GAGVSQSPSNKVTEKGKDVELRCDPISGHTALYWYRQSLGQGLEFLIYFQGNSAPDKSGLPSDRFSAERTGGSVSTLTIQRTQQEDSAVYLCASSSGQIAKNIQYFGAGTRLSVL.

Ten or more counts support this clonotype. The chain combines TRBV28 with TRBJ1-1; D is unresolved. The CDR3 is 16 residues long. Germline loops: CDR1 MDHEN, CDR2 SYDVKM. With 6 bases removed from V and 0 bases from J, the gap between germline ends came to 17 bases. The CDR3 DNA is TGTGCCAGCAGGAGCTTGACCTTTACGATGAACACTGAAGCTTTCTTT. Protein: CASRSLTFTMNTEAFF.

This clonotype was counted at least ten times. This rearrangement joins TRBV10-3 to TRBJ2-3, with D hard to call. Trimming took 0 bases from V and 0 from J, leaving 7 bases between them. Per germline, CDR1 ENHRY and CDR2 SYGVKD. This CDR3 region has 15 residues. The CDR3 spells CAISESTTSTDTQYF. The CDR3, as DNA: TGTGCCATCAGTGAGTCGACCACTAGCACAGATACGCAGTATTTT.

This clonotype was observed a handful of times. V and J are TRBV5-4 and TRBJ2-4; D might be TRBD2 (6 bases). V was clipped by 3 bases and J by 1 base, with 11 bases between them. Germline V gives CDR1 SGHNT, CDR2 YYREEE (reference sequence). CDR3 size: 15 residues. CDR3 sequence (DNA): TGTGCCAGCAGCTCGTTTCGGGAGGCCAAAAACATTCAGTACTTC. Translating it yields CASSSFREAKNIQYF.

This clonotype has ten or more counts. The rearrangement links TRBV7-3 to TRBJ2-1, with 14 bases that match TRBD2. This CDR3 region has 18 residues. Unmatched junction bases numbered 10, after V lost 5 bases and J lost 4 bases. Germline-derived CDR1 and CDR2 are SGHTA and FQGTGA. This CDR3 reads CASSAQTSGGAAYNEQFF. The CDR3 DNA reads TGTGCCAGCAGCGCCCAGACTAGCGGGGGGGCCGCATACAATGAGCAGTTCTTC.

This clonotype turned up a few times. This chain joins TRBV7-8 and TRBJ2-7, with D possibly called TRBD1 or TRBD2 (5 bases each). Germline loops: CDR1 SGHVS, CDR2 FQNEAQ. This CDR3 has 14 amino acids. Trimming took 5 bases from V and 2 from J, leaving 13 bases between them. The CDR3 protein is CASSGAGLAYEQYF. DNA for the CDR3: TGTGCCAGCAGCGGGGCGGGCCTGGCCTACGAGCAGTACTTC.

The genes are TRBV19 and TRBJ1-1; weak D call: TRBD1 (6 bases). Trimming removed 5 bases from V and 5 bases from J, with 12 bases in between. The germline V gene has CDR1 LNHDA and CDR2 SQIVND (reference sequence). CDR3 length: 13 amino acids. The CDR3 is CASSPTGRTEAFF. The CDR3 nucleotides read TGTGCCAGTAGTCCCACAGGGAGGACTGAAGCTTTCTTT.

In this sample, this clonotype turned up a few times. The rearrangement links TRBV20-1 to TRBJ1-5, with a weak D call TRBD1 (6 bases). Looked up from germline, CDR1 is DFQATT and CDR2 is SNEGSKA (reference sequence). V was cut by 3 bases and J by 2 bases, with 14 bases left in between. CDR3 length equals 15 residues. Here the CDR3 reads CSASGGALGNQPQHF. The CDR3 DNA reads as TGCAGTGCTAGTGGGGGGGCGCTTGGCAATCAGCCCCAGCATTTT.

This clonotype was detected many times. This rearrangement joins TRBV11-2 to TRBJ2-1, with D unresolved. CDR1 SGHAT and CDR2 FQNNGV come from the germline V gene. CDR3 length: 13 amino acids. Trimming removed 1 base at V and 4 bases at J, with 5 bases between. CDR3 DNA: TGTGCCAGCAGCTTAGGTCTTTACAATGAGCAGTTCTTC. Protein product: CASSLGLYNEQFF.

This clonotype has a count of ten or more. DNA of the CDR3: TGTGCCAGCAGCCTCTTGGGCCGGGCGGGGAACACTGAAGCTTTCTTT. Its translation is CASSLLGRAGNTEAFF. V is TRBV28 and J is TRBJ1-1; the D is unclear. V lost 6 bases and J 1 base, leaving 18 bases between the germline ends. The germline CDR1 and CDR2 sequences are MDHEN and SYDVKM. This CDR3 spans 16 amino acids.

This clonotype came up a few times. The chain uses TRBV11-2 and TRBJ2-7; the D is unclear. The CDR3 is 15 residues long. CDR1 is SGHAT and CDR2 is FQNNGV in the germline V gene. Trimming removed 0 bases at V and 2 bases at J, with 11 bases between. CDR3 DNA: TGTGCCAGCAGCTTAGATCTTGCAGTCACCTACGAGCAGTACTTC. Translated, it gives CASSLDLAVTYEQYF.

This clonotype was seen ten or more times. The rearrangement joins TRBV7-9 to TRBJ2-2, with D perhaps being TRBD1 or TRBD2 (6 bases each). The V end was cut by 5 bases, the J end by 3 bases, with 22 bases between. This CDR3 region has 18 residues. Germline V CDR1 and CDR2: SEHNR, FQNEAQ (reference sequence). CDR3 amino acids: CASSRNGRDRPDTGELFF. In DNA form, the CDR3 reads TGTGCCAGCAGCCGAAACGGGAGAGACAGGCCGGACACCGGGGAGCTGTTTTTT.